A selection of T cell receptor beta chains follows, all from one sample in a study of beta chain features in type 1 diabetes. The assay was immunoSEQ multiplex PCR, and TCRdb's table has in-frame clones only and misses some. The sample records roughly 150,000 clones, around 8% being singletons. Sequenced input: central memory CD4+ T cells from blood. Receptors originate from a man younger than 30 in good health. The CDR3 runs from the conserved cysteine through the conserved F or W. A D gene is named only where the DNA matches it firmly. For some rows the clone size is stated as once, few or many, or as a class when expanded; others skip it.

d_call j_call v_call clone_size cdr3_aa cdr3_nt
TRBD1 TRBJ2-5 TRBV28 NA CASNPQGAGETQYF TGTGCCAGCAACCCGCAGGGGGCAGGGGAGACCCAGTACTTC
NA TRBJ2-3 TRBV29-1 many CSVGTGGTDTQYF TGCAGCGTGGGGACGGGAGGCACAGATACGCAGTATTTT
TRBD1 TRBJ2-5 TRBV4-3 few CASSQDAGTAIKETQYF TGCGCCAGCAGCCAAGACGCCGGGACAGCGATAAAAGAGACCCAGTACTTC
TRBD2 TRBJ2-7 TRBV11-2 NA CASSLVAGAGGYEQYF TGTGCCAGCAGCTTAGTAGCGGGAGCTGGGGGATACGAGCAGTACTTC
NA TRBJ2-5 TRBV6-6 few CASSDRWDGQETQYF TGTGCCAGCAGCGACAGGTGGGACGGCCAAGAGACCCAGTACTTC
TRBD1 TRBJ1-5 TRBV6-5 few CASRSGQGYQPQHF TGTGCCAGCAGGTCAGGACAGGGGTATCAGCCCCAGCATTTT
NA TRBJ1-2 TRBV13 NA CASSLGRWEGHYGYTF TGTGCCAGCAGCTTAGGCCGGTGGGAGGGGCACTATGGCTACACCTTC
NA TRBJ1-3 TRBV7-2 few CASSLVGRATGNTIYF TGTGCCAGCAGCTTAGTAGGCAGGGCCACGGGAAACACCATATATTTT
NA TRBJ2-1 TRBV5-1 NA CASSSQGSSYNEQFF TGCGCCAGCAGCTCCCAGGGCAGCTCCTACAATGAGCAGTTCTTC
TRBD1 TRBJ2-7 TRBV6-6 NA CASSNPSGTGQDEQYF TGTGCCAGCAGTAACCCCTCCGGGACAGGGCAGGACGAGCAGTACTTC
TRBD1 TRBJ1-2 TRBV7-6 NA CASSPRPGQESYGYTF TGTGCCAGCAGCCCCCGCCCCGGACAGGAGTCTTATGGCTACACCTTC
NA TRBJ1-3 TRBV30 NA CAWSVRGSGNTIYF TGTGCCTGGAGTGTAAGGGGGTCTGGAAACACCATATATTTT
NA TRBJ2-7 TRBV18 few CASSDSSYEQYF TGTGCCAGCTCAGACAGCTCCTACGAGCAGTACTTC
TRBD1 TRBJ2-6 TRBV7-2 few CASSSMSRGGANVLTF TGTGCCAGCAGCAGCATGTCCAGGGGGGGGGCCAACGTCCTGACTTTC
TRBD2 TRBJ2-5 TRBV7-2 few CASRPGGVETQYF TGTGCCAGCAGGCCGGGAGGGGTAGAGACCCAGTACTTC
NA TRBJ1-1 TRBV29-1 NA CSVVGTSNTEAFF TGCAGCGTTGTCGGGACTTCGAACACTGAAGCTTTCTTT
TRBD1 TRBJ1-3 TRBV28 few CASDRGAGSGNTIYF TGTGCCTCTGACAGGGGAGCCGGCTCTGGAAACACCATATATTTT